This T cell receptor beta chain was identified during a study of a mutant IDH1 vaccine in newly diagnosed glioma. In the study overall: Investigators started vaccination 4-6 weeks after radiotherapy alone, or with temozolomide cycles. Patients previously underwent radiotherapy, temozolomide, or both, and most underwent both.

Findings and caveats of the study: Vaccination elicited immune responses in roughly 93% of patients.

This table comes from immunoSEQ multiplex PCR, and its TCRdb copy is limited to in-frame clones, with some not included. The sample includes more than 35,000 clones, 81% seen only once; the top ten take approximately 4.7%. Germline V gene sequence: CDR1 SGHTA, CDR2 FQGNSA. The CDR3 totals 14 residues. Trimming took off 8 bases at V and 6 bases at J, with 16 bases between the two ends. About this clone itself: Its matching antigen is unknown.

Time point in this sample: week 35, safety follow-up. Alongside topical imiquimod, each dose of vaccine comprised 300 ug of mutant IDH1 20-mer peptide. At weeks 1, 3, 5, 7, 11, 15, 19 and 23, patients received a vaccination, eight in all. Specimen: PBMCs, collected from a glioma patient whose treatment included an IDH1 peptide vaccine. The chain carries TRBV7-2 and TRBJ2-2; no definite D call. This receptor was taken from a woman in her thirties or forties with glioma. Some clones in this sample may be carry-over from other donors' samples. The CDR3 DNA reads as TGTGCCAGCTGTAATCCTTCGGTTCCCGGGGAGCTGTTTTTT. The encoded protein is CASCNPSVPGELFF.